This T cell receptor beta chain was obtained from a study of shared clonotypes between healthy human individuals. On the study more broadly: Donor ages ranged 18 to 49 years: a couple of women, three men.

The donor population consisted of healthy HIV-negative adults with no recent acute infections or vaccinations. Germline V gene data show CDR1 as MNHNS and CDR2 as SASEGT. Trimming stripped 4 bases from V and 8 bases from J, with 12 bases between. There are 14 residues in the CDR3. The protocol was immunoSEQ multiplex PCR, while the TCRdb copy is restricted to in-frame clones and leaves out a portion. Here the sample spans 490,000 or so clones, around 79% being singletons. This receptor was obtained from a middle-aged woman in good health. Some clones in this sample may be carry-over from other donors' samples. The chain uses TRBV6-1 and TRBJ1-6; D is perhaps TRBD1 (5 bases). The sequencing input was PBMCs. CDR3 loop: CASSVGGLDSPLHF. The CDR3, as DNA: TGTGCCAGCAGTGTGGGGGGTTTGGATTCACCCCTCCACTTT.